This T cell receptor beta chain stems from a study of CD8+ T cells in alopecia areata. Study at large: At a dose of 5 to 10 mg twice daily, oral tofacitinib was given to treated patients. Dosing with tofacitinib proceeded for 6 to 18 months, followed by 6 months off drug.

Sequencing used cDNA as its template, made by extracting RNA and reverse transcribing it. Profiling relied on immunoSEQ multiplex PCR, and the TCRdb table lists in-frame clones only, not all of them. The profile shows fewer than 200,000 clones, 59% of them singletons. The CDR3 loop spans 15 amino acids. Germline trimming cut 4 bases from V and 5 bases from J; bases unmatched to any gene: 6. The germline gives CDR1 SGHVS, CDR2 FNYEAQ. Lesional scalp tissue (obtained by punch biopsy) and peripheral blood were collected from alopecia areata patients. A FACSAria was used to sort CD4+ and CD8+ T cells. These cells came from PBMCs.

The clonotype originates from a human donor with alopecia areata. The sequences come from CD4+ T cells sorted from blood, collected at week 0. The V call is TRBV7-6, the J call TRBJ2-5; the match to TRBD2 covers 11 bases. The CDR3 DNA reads TGTGCCAGCAGCTCTCAGACTAGCGGGGTCGAGACCCAGTACTTC. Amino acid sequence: CASSSQTSGVETQYF.